These T cell receptor beta chains were read from a single sample in a study of blood T cell repertoires in COVID-19. Profiling relied on immunoSEQ multiplex PCR, and the TCRdb table lists in-frame clones only, not all of them. The sample has hundreds of thousands of clones, approximately 90% seen once. Material for sequencing was PBMCs or T cells enriched from blood (not recorded which). Receptors originate from a woman aged 55-69 years in a cohort exposed to, infected with or recovered from COVID-19 (not recorded which). Both conserved end residues are part of each CDR3. D genes are given only for firm matches. Clone size is stated in some rows and not others, as once, few, many or a class when expanded.

>.|TRBV5-1|.|TRBJ2-7
TGCGCCAGCAGCGATGCCGGGACACCGACCTACGAGCAGTACTTC
CASSDAGTPTYEQYF
>TRBD1|TRBV27|.|TRBJ2-7
TGTGCCAGCAGTTTTCTCCGGACAGGGGGTTTTCCCTTCGAGCAGTACTTC
CASSFLRTGGFPFEQYF
>.|TRBV28|.|TRBJ1-2
TGTGCCAGCAGTTCGAGGCAGCCCTATGGCTACACCTTC
CASSSRQPYGYTF
>TRBD1|TRBV7-6|.|TRBJ2-2
TGTGCCAGCAGCCCGCTTTTGGACAGGGAAGGCACCGGGGAGCTGTTTTTT
CASSPLLDREGTGELFF
>.|TRBV2|.|TRBJ2-1
TGTGCCAGCAGTACCGACAGGTTCGCCTACAATGAGCAGTTCTTC
CASSTDRFAYNEQFF
>.|TRBV18|.|TRBJ1-5
TGTGCCAGCTCACCGGCAAACAATCAGCCCCAGCATTTT
CASSPANNQPQHF
>.|TRBV10-3|.|TRBJ2-7
TGTGCCATCAGTGGAGGGCAAGCTTCAAACGAGCAGTACTTC
CAISGGQASNEQYF
>.|TRBV28|.|TRBJ2-1
TGTGCCAGCAGTCTCGCGTACAATGAGCAGTTCTTC
CASSLAYNEQFF
>TRBD1|TRBV7-2|.|TRBJ1-3
TGTGCCAGCAGCTCAGGACAGGGTCGAGGAGGAAACACCATATATTTT
CASSSGQGRGGNTIYF
>.|TRBV7-3|.|TRBJ2-1
TGTGCCAGCAGCTCACAATCCACAGTAGGGGCCGGTGAGCAGTTCTTC
CASSSQSTVGAGEQFF
>TRBD2|TRBV5-1|once|TRBJ2-1
TGCGCCAGCAGCATGGTGATTCGGGAGGGCCTGGACAATGAGCAGTTCTTC
CASSMVIREGLDNEQFF
>.|TRBV5-1|.|TRBJ1-6
TGCGCCAGCAGCGGGGAGGGGGGGAATTCACCCCTCCACTTT
CASSGEGGNSPLHF
>.|TRBV5-1|.|TRBJ1-2
TGCGCCAGCAGCTCTTCGGGAGATTATGGCTACACCTTC
CASSSSGDYGYTF
>TRBD1|TRBV29-1|.|TRBJ2-3
TGCAGCGTTGACCGGGACAGCGGCACAGATACGCAGTATTTT
CSVDRDSGTDTQYF
>.|TRBV30|once|TRBJ1-2
TGTGCCTGGAATGTCAGTCCTAACTATGGCTACACCTTC
CAWNVSPNYGYTF
>.|TRBV5-1|.|TRBJ2-1
TGCGCCAGCAGCTTTATGCCGGAGACCTACAATGAGCAGTTCTTC
CASSFMPETYNEQFF
>TRBD1|TRBV7-2|.|TRBJ1-2
TGTGCCAGCAGCTCAGGACAGGGGAACTATGGCTACACCTTC
CASSSGQGNYGYTF
>.|TRBV7-2|.|TRBJ2-7
TGTGCCAGCAGCATCTCGGGTGCCTACGAGCAGTACTTC
CASSISGAYEQYF
>.|TRBV2|.|TRBJ1-5
TGTGCCAGCAGTGATGAACACCATAGCAATCAGCCCCAGCATTTT
CASSDEHHSNQPQHF
>.|TRBV9|.|TRBJ2-1
TGTGCCAGCAGCCTCCTTGCCGGGGCAATGGGAGGAAATGAGCAGTTCTTC
CASSLLAGAMGGNEQFF
>.|TRBV2|.|TRBJ1-2
TGTGCCAGCAGCGGACAGATCGCGTATGGCTACACCTTC
CASSGQIAYGYTF
>.|TRBV7-2|.|TRBJ2-2
TGTGCCAGCAGCTTGACAACAGCGGGTACCGGGGAGCTGTTTTTT
CASSLTTAGTGELFF